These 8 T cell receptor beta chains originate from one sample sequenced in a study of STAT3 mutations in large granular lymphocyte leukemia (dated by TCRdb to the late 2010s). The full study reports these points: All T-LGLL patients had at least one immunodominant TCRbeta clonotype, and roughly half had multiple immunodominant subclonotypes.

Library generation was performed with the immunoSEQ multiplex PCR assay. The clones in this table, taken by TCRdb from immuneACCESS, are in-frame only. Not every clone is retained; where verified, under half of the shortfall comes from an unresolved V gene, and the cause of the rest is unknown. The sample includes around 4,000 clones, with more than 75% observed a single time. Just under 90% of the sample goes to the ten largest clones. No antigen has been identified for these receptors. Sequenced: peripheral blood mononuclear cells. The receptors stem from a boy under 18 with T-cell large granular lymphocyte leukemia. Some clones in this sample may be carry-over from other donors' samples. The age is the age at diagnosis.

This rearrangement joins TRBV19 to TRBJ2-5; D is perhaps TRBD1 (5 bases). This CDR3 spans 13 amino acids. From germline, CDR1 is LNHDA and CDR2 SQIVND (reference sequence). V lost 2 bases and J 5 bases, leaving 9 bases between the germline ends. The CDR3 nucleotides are TGTGCCAGTAGTATAACAGGCTTGGAGACCCAGTACTTC. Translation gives CASSITGLETQYF.

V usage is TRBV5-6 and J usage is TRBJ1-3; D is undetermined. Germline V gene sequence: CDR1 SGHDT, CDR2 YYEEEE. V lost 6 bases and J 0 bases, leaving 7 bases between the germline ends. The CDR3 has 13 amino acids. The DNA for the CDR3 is TGTGCCAGCAAGTTTTCCTCTGGAAACACCATATATTTT. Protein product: CASKFSSGNTIYF.

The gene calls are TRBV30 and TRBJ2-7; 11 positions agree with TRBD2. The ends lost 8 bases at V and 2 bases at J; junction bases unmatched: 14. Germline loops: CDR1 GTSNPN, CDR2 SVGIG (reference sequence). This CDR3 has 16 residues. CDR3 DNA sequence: TGTGCCATTGGACGGGGGGGACTAGCGGAGGCCTACGAGCAGTACTTC. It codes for CAIGRGGLAEAYEQYF.

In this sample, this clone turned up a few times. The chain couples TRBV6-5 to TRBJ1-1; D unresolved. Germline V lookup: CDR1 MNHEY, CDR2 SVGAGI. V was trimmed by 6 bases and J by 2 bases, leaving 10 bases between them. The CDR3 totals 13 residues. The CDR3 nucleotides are TGTGCCAGCAGAATCCGGGAAAACACTGAAGCTTTCTTT. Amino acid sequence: CASRIRENTEAFF.

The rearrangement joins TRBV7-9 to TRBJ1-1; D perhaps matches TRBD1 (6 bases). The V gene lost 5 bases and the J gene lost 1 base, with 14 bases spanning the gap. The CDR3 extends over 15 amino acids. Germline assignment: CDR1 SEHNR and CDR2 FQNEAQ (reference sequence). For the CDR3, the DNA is TGTGCCAGCAGCCCCATAAGGGACAAGAACACTGAAGCTTTCTTT. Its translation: CASSPIRDKNTEAFF.

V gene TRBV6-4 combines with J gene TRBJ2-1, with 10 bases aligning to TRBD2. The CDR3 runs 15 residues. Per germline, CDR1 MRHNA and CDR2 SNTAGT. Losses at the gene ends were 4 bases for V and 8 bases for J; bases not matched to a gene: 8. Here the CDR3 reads CASSVASGSVDEQFF. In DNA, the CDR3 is TGTGCCAGCAGTGTCGCTAGCGGGAGCGTCGATGAGCAGTTCTTC.

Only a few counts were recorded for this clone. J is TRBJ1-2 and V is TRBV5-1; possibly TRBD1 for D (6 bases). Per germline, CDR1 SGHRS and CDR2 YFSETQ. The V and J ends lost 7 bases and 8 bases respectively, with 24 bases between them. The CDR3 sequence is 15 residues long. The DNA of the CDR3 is TGCGCCAGCTCCAGGGACACAGGAGACCCACGAGGCTACACCTTC. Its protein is CASSRDTGDPRGYTF.

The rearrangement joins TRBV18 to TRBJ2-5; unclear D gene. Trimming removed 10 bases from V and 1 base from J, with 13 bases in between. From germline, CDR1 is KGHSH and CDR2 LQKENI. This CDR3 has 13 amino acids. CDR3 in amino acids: CATSDTIQETQYF. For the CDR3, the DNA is TGTGCCACCTCCGATACTATCCAAGAGACCCAGTACTTC.